The rows below give T cell receptor beta chains drawn from one sample of a study of identical twins. TCRdb recomputed calls from the 5' RACE reads with MiXCR, one row per CDR3 protein. Among some 210,000 distinct CDR3 sequences, roughly 15% were seen once, and the ten largest hold 35% to 50%. The same specimen was also included in a second study, on T cells expressing NK-cell markers.

Sequencing used CD8+ T cells sorted from blood. The source of these receptors is a woman aged 18-30 years in good health. CDR3s include the opening cysteine and the closing phenylalanine or tryptophan. The order of the fields is V gene, J gene, D gene, clone size, CDR3 DNA, CDR3 protein. A D gene is named only where the DNA matches it firmly. Rows may omit the clone size; those that give it use once, few, many or a size class.

>TRBV12-3/TRBV12-4|TRBJ2-5|TRBD2|once
TGTGCCAGCAGTTTACCGACTAGCGGGAGCAGGGAGACCCAGTACTTC
CASSLPTSGSRETQYF
>TRBV7-8|TRBJ2-3|TRBD2|.
TGTGCCAGCAGCTCCGCTAGCGGGAGTGGCCTATTAGATACGCAGTATTTT
CASSSASGSGLLDTQYF
>TRBV9|TRBJ1-2|.|many
TGTGCCAGCAGCCCGGGGCCGGATGTATTGATCTATGGCTACACCTTC
CASSPGPDVLIYGYTF
>TRBV10-2|TRBJ2-7|.|.
TGCGCCAGCAGTGACTCGGTTCTCTACGAGCAGTACTTC
CASSDSVLYEQYF
>TRBV27|TRBJ2-7|TRBD2|.
TGTGCCAGCAGCCCCGGGACTAGCGTAGGAGAGCAGTACTTC
CASSPGTSVGEQYF
>TRBV19|TRBJ2-1|.|.
TGTGCCAGTACGGGAGAGACCTACAATGAGCAGTTCTTC
CASTGETYNEQFF
>TRBV20-1|TRBJ1-2|TRBD1|.
TGCAGTGCTACCGGACAGGGGGATGGCTACACCTTC
CSATGQGDGYTF
>TRBV20-1|TRBJ1-2|TRBD1|few
TGCAGTGCTAGAGGTCGACAGGGACAGTCCTATGGCTACACCTTC
CSARGRQGQSYGYTF
>TRBV4-3|TRBJ2-7|TRBD2|few
TGCGCCAGCAGCCAAGCTGGCGGGAGCCCCGAGGAGCAGTACTTC
CASSQAGGSPEEQYF
>TRBV7-9|TRBJ2-5|.|.
TGTGCCAGCAGCTTAGGGACCCTCCGGGCCCAGTACTTC
CASSLGTLRAQYF
>TRBV7-3|TRBJ2-7|TRBD1|.
TGTGCCAGCAGCCTAATACGCCGGGACAGGGTAGACGAGCAGTACTTC
CASSLIRRDRVDEQYF
>TRBV9|TRBJ2-1|.|.
TGTGCCAGCAGCGTAGGGGCGGGCGGCGTATATGAGCAGTTCTTC
CASSVGAGGVYEQFF
>TRBV9|TRBJ2-1|.|.
TGTGCCAGCAGCGTAGGATCTATCGAGGACCCGGATGAGCAGTTCTTC
CASSVGSIEDPDEQFF
>TRBV7-9|TRBJ1-5|.|few
TGTGCCAGCAGCGATGACAGGCCGGAGCCCCAGCATTTT
CASSDDRPEPQHF
>TRBV12-3/TRBV12-4|TRBJ2-1|TRBD2|few
TGTGCCAGCCCGTCCGGGACTAGCGGCTCCTACAATGAGCAGTTCTTC
CASPSGTSGSYNEQFF
>TRBV12-3/TRBV12-4|TRBJ2-1|.|many
TGTGCCAGCAGCCATCAGCACAATGAGCAGTTCTTC
CASSHQHNEQFF
>TRBV6-1|TRBJ2-3|TRBD2|.
TGTGCCAGCCGAGAGACTAGCGGGGGTAACACAGATACGCAGTATTTT
CASRETSGGNTDTQYF
>TRBV6-5|TRBJ1-6|.|.
TGTGCCAGCAGTTACGATAATTCACCCCTCCACTTT
CASSYDNSPLHF
>TRBV27|TRBJ2-1|.|.
TGTGCCAGCAGGGGGGGACCCTACAATGAGCAGTTCTTC
CASRGGPYNEQFF
>TRBV3-1|TRBJ1-2|.|many
TGTGCCAGCAGCCACCCGGACAGCCCTAAGGAGAATGGCTACACCTTC
CASSHPDSPKENGYTF
>TRBV5-1|TRBJ2-1|TRBD2|.
TGCGCCAGCAGCTTCCCCTTAGCGGGCCACTTTGAGCAGTTCTTC
CASSFPLAGHFEQFF
>TRBV4-3|TRBJ2-5|.|few
TGCGCCAGCAGCCAAGAGGCTGAGCAGGTGGGGGGAGAGACCCAGTACTTC
CASSQEAEQVGGETQYF
>TRBV6-4|TRBJ2-2|.|few
TGTGCCAGCAGTGAGGGGGCCTACACCGGGGAGCTGTTTTTT
CASSEGAYTGELFF
>TRBV9|TRBJ2-1|TRBD2|.
TGTGCCAGCAGCGTAGCGGCGGGAGACGGCAATGAGCAGTTCTTC
CASSVAAGDGNEQFF
>TRBV7-8|TRBJ2-2|.|.
TGTGCCAGCAGCTTACTACGGGGATGGACCGGGGAGCTGTTTTTT
CASSLLRGWTGELFF
>TRBV6-2/TRBV6-3|TRBJ2-1|.|.
TGTGCCAGCAGCAAGGACCACCGGGATGAGCAGTTCTTC
CASSKDHRDEQFF
>TRBV29-1|TRBJ2-2|TRBD2|few
TGCAGCGTTATGAAGCGGGAGGTAGAAGACACCGGGGAGCTGTTTTTT
CSVMKREVEDTGELFF
>TRBV4-2|TRBJ2-7|.|.
TGTGCCAGCAGCCAAGCCCCGGCCTACGAGCAGTACTTC
CASSQAPAYEQYF
>TRBV9|TRBJ2-4|TRBD1|.
TGTGCCAGCAGCGTAGGGGACAGGGAAAACATTCAGTACTTC
CASSVGDRENIQYF
>TRBV19|TRBJ1-5|.|few
TGTGCCAGTCGGCGAACCAGGGGCGGACAGCCCCAGCATTTT
CASRRTRGGQPQHF
>TRBV6-2/TRBV6-3|TRBJ2-1|TRBD2|few
TGTGCCAGCAGTTACGGCGGGAGAGGCAATGAGCAGTTCTTC
CASSYGGRGNEQFF
>TRBV18|TRBJ2-7|.|.
TGTGCCAGCTCGCCGGGACACACCTACGAGCAGTACTTC
CASSPGHTYEQYF
>TRBV29-1|TRBJ2-3|.|.
TGCAGCGTTGCCGGAGGCAGGGCGAGAACAGATACGCAGTATTTT
CSVAGGRARTDTQYF
>TRBV4-1|TRBJ2-1|TRBD2|few
TGCGCCAGCAGCCGAGCGACTAGCGGGAGTTTTTACAATGAGCAGTTCTTC
CASSRATSGSFYNEQFF
>TRBV29-1|TRBJ2-7|.|.
TGCAGCGTTGCCCCTGGACACGACTACGAGCAGTACTTC
CSVAPGHDYEQYF
>TRBV6-2/TRBV6-3|TRBJ2-5|.|few
TGTGCCAGCCGCGCGTTAGCGGTCCGACAAGAGACCCAGTACTTC
CASRALAVRQETQYF
>TRBV5-6|TRBJ2-1|.|.
TGTGCCAGCAGCCGACAGTACAATGAGCAGTTCTTC
CASSRQYNEQFF
>TRBV5-1|TRBJ2-1|TRBD2|few
TGCGCCAGCTTCGGGACTAGCGGGGGGGCCGGGAATGAGCAGTTCTTC
CASFGTSGGAGNEQFF
>TRBV7-2|TRBJ2-7|.|few
TGTGCCAGCAGCTTAATGGCTAGTGCCTACCCCCGTCTTTACGAGCAGTACTTC
CASSLMASAYPRLYEQYF
>TRBV2|TRBJ1-2|.|.
TGTGCCAGCAGTGAGTCAGCACAGTCCTTCTATGGCTACACCTTC
CASSESAQSFYGYTF
>TRBV7-6|TRBJ1-1|.|many
TGTGCCAGCAGCTTAAATGTGAAAGGGGGGTTGGAAGCTTTCTTT
CASSLNVKGGLEAFF
>TRBV27|TRBJ2-7|.|few
TGTGCCAGCAGTCACCTCCCGGGTTCCGAGCAGTACTTC
CASSHLPGSEQYF
>TRBV29-1|TRBJ1-1|.|many
TGCAGCGTTGTGGCAGGAGGAGTTGAAGCTTTCTTT
CSVVAGGVEAFF
>TRBV20-1|TRBJ1-1|TRBD1|many
TGCAGTGCTAGGTCTGGGACAGGGAGCCCTGAAGCTTTCTTT
CSARSGTGSPEAFF
>TRBV7-2|TRBJ1-1|.|.
TGTGCCAGCAGCTTTGGGCCGGGACCGAACACTGAAGCTTTCTTT
CASSFGPGPNTEAFF
>TRBV27|TRBJ2-1|TRBD1|few
TGTGCCAGCAGTTTTCCTGGGACAGGGTTGGGTGAGCAGTTCTTC
CASSFPGTGLGEQFF
>TRBV7-3|TRBJ2-3|TRBD2|.
TGTGCCAGCAGCTTAATCTCCGGGGGGGCGAGCACAGATACGCAGTATTTT
CASSLISGGASTDTQYF
>TRBV12-3/TRBV12-4|TRBJ2-7|TRBD2|few
TGTGCCAGCAGTCCGGGACTAGCGGGAGGGCTCTACGAGCAGTACTTC
CASSPGLAGGLYEQYF
>TRBV29-1|TRBJ1-2|.|few
TGCAGCGCACCGGACGGGAACTATGGCTACACCTTC
CSAPDGNYGYTF
>TRBV4-1|TRBJ2-6|.|many
TGCGCCAGCAGCCAGGACTCAAGCTCTGGGGCCAACGTCCTGACTTTC
CASSQDSSSGANVLTF
>TRBV7-9|TRBJ2-1|.|few
TGTGCCAGCAGCCCCCCCTCTAGCAATGAGCAGTTCTTC
CASSPPSSNEQFF
>TRBV12-3/TRBV12-4|TRBJ2-2|TRBD2|few
TGTGCCAGCAGTCCCACAATTACTAGCGGGAGCGCCGGGGAGCTGTTTTTT
CASSPTITSGSAGELFF
>TRBV7-6|TRBJ1-1|TRBD1|.
TGTGCCAGCAGCTTAGGTGCAGGGGGCGGCACTGAAGCTTTCTTT
CASSLGAGGGTEAFF
>TRBV11-2|TRBJ2-5|.|.
TGTGCCAGCATCGAGGACACACCATCCGCAGAGACCCAGTACTTC
CASIEDTPSAETQYF
>TRBV3-1|TRBJ2-1|TRBD2|.
TGTGCCAGCAGCCAAGTGAATTTGGGAGGGGCTGAGCAGTTCTTC
CASSQVNLGGAEQFF
>TRBV20-1|TRBJ2-4|.|few
TGCAGCTCCTCCGTAGGCCTGGCCAAAAACATTCAGTACTTC
CSSSVGLAKNIQYF
>TRBV15|TRBJ2-7|.|.
TGTGCCACCAGCGTGGGACTCTCCTACGAGCAGTACTTC
CATSVGLSYEQYF
>TRBV7-2|TRBJ2-2|.|many
TGTGCCAGTAGCGGACGCACCGGGGAGCTGTTTTTT
CASSGRTGELFF
>TRBV7-8|TRBJ2-1|.|.
TGTGCCAGCAGCTCCCCTCGGGACTCCCTGAACCATGAGCAGTTCTTC
CASSSPRDSLNHEQFF
>TRBV12-3/TRBV12-4|TRBJ1-6|.|few
TGTGCCAGCAGTCTAGGGTCACATTCCGATTCACCCCTCCACTTT
CASSLGSHSDSPLHF